One sample yielded the 27 T cell receptor beta chains listed below, sequenced in a study of cytomegalovirus exposure and HLA in healthy donors. The study ran its PCR with 60 Vbeta and 13 Jbeta primers. TCRdb keeps only in-frame clones here, not all; method: immunoSEQ multiplex PCR. The sample consists of about 190,000 clones, 87% of them appearing once. Sequencing used PBMCs. All receptors come from a young man in good health and CMV-seronegative.

This chain connects TRBV28 to TRBJ2-5; D unresolved. The end of the DNA aligns better with TRBJ2-7, so the J call may be wrong. This CDR3 has 11 residues. Germline loops: CDR1 MDHEN, CDR2 SYDVKM. The CDR3 sequence is CASSSPYEQYF. CDR3 sequence (DNA): TGTGCCAGCAGTTCCCCGTACGAGCAGTACTTC.

The chain employs TRBV5-1 and TRBJ1-2, with a tentative D call TRBD1 (5 bases). This CDR3 is built from 13 residues. Trimming left V 3 bases short and J 6 bases short, with 12 bases between. Looked up from germline, CDR1 is SGHRS and CDR2 is YFSETQ. CDR3 sequence: CASSWRRGNGYTF. The CDR3 DNA sequence: TGCGCCAGCAGCTGGAGAAGGGGAAATGGCTACACCTTC.

This chain uses TRBV21-1 with TRBJ2-5; TRBD1 is taken as the D call from the table, unchecked against the DNA. TRBV21-1 counts as a pseudogene. CDR3 length: 18 amino acids. The CDR3 spells CASSKALGHGRLQETQYF. The CDR3 DNA follows: TGTGCCAGCAGCAAAGCGCTTGGGCACGGCCGGCTGCAAGAGACCCAGTACTTC.

This chain connects TRBV5-1 to TRBJ1-1; D remains ambiguous. The CDR3 consists of 13 residues. CDR1 is SGHRS and CDR2 is YFSETQ in the germline V gene. V lost 0 bases to trimming and J lost 4 bases, with 7 bases between them. The CDR3 spells CASSLVGPTEAFF. The CDR3 DNA reads TGCGCCAGCAGCTTGGTGGGCCCCACTGAAGCTTTCTTT.

The chain combines TRBV6-5 with TRBJ1-6; TRBD1 aligns across 10 bases. Germline CDR1 and CDR2: MNHEY and SVGAGI. The V and J ends lost 0 bases and 9 bases, in that order; junction bases with no gene match: 5. The CDR3 sequence is 16 residues long. CDR3 DNA: TGTGCCAGCAGTTACTCGGGACAGGGGATTGGTTCACCCCTCCACTTT. It codes for CASSYSGQGIGSPLHF.

This chain links TRBV5-6 with TRBJ1-2; D is perhaps TRBD1 (6 bases). Germline assignment: CDR1 SGHDT and CDR2 YYEEEE. The CDR3 covers 11 residues. Trimming removed 3 bases from V and 11 bases from J, with 11 bases in between. The CDR3 DNA reads TGTGCCAGCAGCTCGACAGGATGGTACACCTTC. This codes for CASSSTGWYTF.

This chain uses TRBV18 with TRBJ1-2, with a possible D match to TRBD1 (5 bases). From germline, CDR1 is KGHSH and CDR2 LQKENI. The length of the CDR3 is 12 residues. Trimming removed 5 bases from V and 8 bases from J, with 12 bases in between. This CDR3 is CASSSVEGGYTF. The DNA of the CDR3 is TGTGCCAGCTCATCGGTGGAGGGGGGCTACACCTTC.

The rearrangement links TRBV18 to TRBJ1-2, with 7 bases matching TRBD1. Unmatched junction bases numbered 7, after V lost 3 bases and J lost 0 bases. Germline V gene data show CDR1 as KGHSH and CDR2 as LQKENI. The CDR3 has 16 amino acids. Here the CDR3 DNA reads TGTGCCAGCTCACCCACCCGACAGGGAGCTAACTATGGCTACACCTTC. It specifies CASSPTRQGANYGYTF. The full variable domain, in which reference TRBV18 and TRBJ1-2 provide the parts outside the CDR3, is NAGVMQNPRHLVRRRGQEARLRCSPMKGHSHVYWYRQLPEEGLKFMVYLQKENIIDESGMPKERFSAEFPKEGPSILRIQQVVRGDSAAYFCASSPTRQGANYGYTFGSGTRLTVV.

This clone was observed a few times. CDR3 amino acids: CASTVGRTGPAYEQYF. CDR3 bases: TGTGCCAGCACCGTAGGCCGGACAGGGCCTGCCTACGAGCAGTACTTC. This chain joins TRBV21-1 and TRBJ2-7; the table gives TRBD1 as D, unverified against the DNA. TRBV21-1 is assigned pseudogene status. CDR3 length equals 16 residues.

This rearrangement joins TRBV5-4 to TRBJ2-3; 8 bases agree with TRBD1. The V and J ends lost 3 bases and 4 bases, in that order; junction bases with no gene match: 7. Per the germline V gene, CDR1 is SGHNT and CDR2 is YYREEE (reference sequence). This CDR3 is 15 amino acids long. CDR3 DNA: TGTGCCAGCAGCTCGCAGGGGGCGCGGTCAGATACGCAGTATTTT. It yields the protein CASSSQGARSDTQYF.

This clone was seen a few times. The chain carries TRBV27 and TRBJ2-7; tentative D call: TRBD1 (6 bases). This CDR3 is built from 13 residues. Trimming removed 4 bases at V and 1 base at J, with 8 bases between. CDR1 and CDR2 from the germline V gene are MNHEY and SMNVEV (reference sequence). The CDR3 sequence: CASSSQGSYEQYF. CDR3 bases: TGTGCCAGCAGTTCACAGGGTTCCTACGAGCAGTACTTC.

The rearrangement links TRBV27 to TRBJ2-7, with TRBD2 matching 7 bases. Germline V CDR1 and CDR2: MNHEY, SMNVEV (reference sequence). Losses at the gene ends were 6 bases for V and 0 bases for J; bases not matched to a gene: 11. The length of the CDR3 is 16 residues. This CDR3 reads CASSSFPSGSSYEQYF. The CDR3 DNA sequence: TGTGCCAGCAGCAGCTTTCCTAGCGGAAGCTCCTACGAGCAGTACTTC.

The V gene is TRBV7-9, the J gene TRBJ2-7, with D uncertain. Trimming left V 1 base short and J 3 bases short, with 10 bases between. This CDR3 has 14 residues. Germline V gives CDR1 SEHNR, CDR2 FQNEAQ (reference sequence). The CDR3 sequence: CASSLGQAFYEQYF. CDR3 nucleotides: TGTGCCAGCAGCTTAGGTCAGGCTTTCTACGAGCAGTACTTC. The full variable domain, with the rest looked up from reference TRBV7-9 and TRBJ2-7, is DTGVSQNPRHKITKRGQNVTFRCDPISEHNRLYWYRQTLGQGPEFLTYFQNEAQLEKSRLLSDRFSAERPKGSFSTLEIQRTEQGDSAMYLCASSLGQAFYEQYFGPGTRLTVT.

This rearrangement joins TRBV6-6 to TRBJ2-7, with D perhaps matching TRBD1 (6 bases). The germline gives CDR1 MNHNY, CDR2 SVGAGI (reference sequence). The CDR3 is 15 amino acids. Trimming shortened V by 7 bases and J by 3 bases, and 19 bases separated the two germline ends. CDR3: CASTDAGASHYEQYF. The CDR3 DNA sequence: TGTGCCAGCACCGACGCAGGGGCCTCTCACTACGAGCAGTACTTC.

The chain is built from TRBV7-8 and TRBJ2-3, with TRBD1 matching over 9 bases. CDR1 is SGHVS, CDR2 FQNEAQ, per germline. CDR3 length: 14 amino acids. Trimming at V came to 5 bases and at J to 4 bases, leaving 4 bases not matched to a gene. DNA for the CDR3: TGTGCCAGCAGCCAGACAGGGGGTGCAGATACGCAGTATTTT. Translating gives CASSQTGGADTQYF.

The chain couples TRBV14 to TRBJ1-2; D gene ambiguous. Per germline, CDR1 SGHDN and CDR2 FVKESK. The CDR3 runs 15 residues. The V gene lost 0 bases and the J gene lost 7 bases, with 15 bases spanning the gap. The CDR3: CASSQEYSGLRGYTF. The CDR3 nucleotides read TGTGCCAGCAGCCAAGAATATAGCGGGCTGCGTGGCTACACCTTC.

The V call is TRBV6-1, the J call TRBJ2-7, with 8 bases that match TRBD1. The J segment lost 2 bases and the V segment lost 6 bases, leaving 6 bases of the junction unmatched. Germline V CDR1 and CDR2: MNHNS, SASEGT. This CDR3 has 14 amino acids. Here the CDR3 DNA reads TGTGCCAGCAGCAAACAGGGGGTCCCCTACGAGCAGTACTTC. The encoded protein is CASSKQGVPYEQYF.

J is TRBJ1-5 and V is TRBV11-2; no reliable D call. Per the germline V gene, CDR1 is SGHAT and CDR2 is FQNNGV. The V and J ends lost 5 bases and 8 bases respectively, with 4 bases between them. The CDR3 consists of 10 residues. The CDR3 loop is CASSPEPQHF. In nucleotides, the CDR3 is TGTGCCAGCAGCCCGGAGCCCCAGCATTTT.

This clone was seen only once. The rearrangement joins TRBV7-8 to TRBJ2-2; 8 nucleotides match TRBD2. The V and J ends lost 3 bases and 3 bases, in that order; junction bases with no gene match: 3. Germline CDR1 is SGHVS and CDR2 is FQNEAQ. This CDR3 is built from 15 residues. The CDR3 loop is CASSFGGAHTGELFF. The CDR3 DNA reads TGTGCCAGCAGCTTCGGGGGGGCACACACCGGGGAGCTGTTTTTT.

The rearrangement uses TRBV27 and TRBJ2-1; D perhaps matches TRBD2 (6 bases). Germline CDR1 MNHEY, CDR2 SMNVEV (reference sequence). The V end was cut by 0 bases, the J end by 7 bases, with 10 bases between. The CDR3 totals 14 residues. Here the CDR3 reads CASSLSRGGNEQFF. The CDR3 nucleotides read TGTGCCAGCAGTTTATCACGGGGAGGAAATGAGCAGTTCTTC.

The genes are TRBV7-6 and TRBJ2-3; 8 nucleotides align to TRBD2. The germline CDR1 and CDR2 sequences are SGHVS and FNYEAQ. The CDR3 totals 17 residues. V was pared by 2 bases and J by 2 bases, with 9 bases of the junction left unmatched. CDR3 in amino acids: CASSLIYRGGSTDTQYF. CDR3 sequence (DNA): TGTGCCAGCAGCTTAATCTATCGGGGGGGCTCCACAGATACGCAGTATTTT.

The V call is TRBV9, the J call TRBJ2-7, with D perhaps TRBD1 (5 bases). The germline V and J ends were trimmed by 1 base and 5 bases, with 7 bases remaining between them. This CDR3 spans 12 amino acids. The germline gives CDR1 SGDLS, CDR2 YYNGEE. The CDR3 DNA is TGTGCCAGCAGCGTACAAGGGGACGAGCAGTACTTC. Its translation: CASSVQGDEQYF.

The chain uses TRBV27 and TRBJ1-2; D perhaps matches TRBD1 (5 bases). This CDR3 is 11 amino acids long. Germline V gives CDR1 MNHEY, CDR2 SMNVEV (reference sequence). Between the trimmed V and J ends, which lost 5 bases and 8 bases, there was a span of 9 bases. The CDR3 region has the DNA TGTGCCAGCAGTACCGGGGGGGGCTACACCTTC. Protein product: CASSTGGGYTF.

The rearrangement uses TRBV7-9 and TRBJ2-3, with 10 bases that match TRBD2. V shed 5 bases and J 4 bases; nucleotides not matched to a gene: 6. Germline CDR1 SEHNR, CDR2 FQNEAQ (reference sequence). The CDR3 spans 15 residues. Here the CDR3 DNA reads TGTGCCAGCAGCCCCGGGGGACTAGCGTCAGATACGCAGTATTTT. This codes for CASSPGGLASDTQYF.

The V call is TRBV27, the J call TRBJ2-3; TRBD2 matches 15 bases. The CDR3 length is 23 residues. J gave up 4 bases and V 0 bases, and 20 bases lay outside the gene matches. Germline loops: CDR1 MNHEY, CDR2 SMNVEV (reference sequence). DNA of the CDR3: TGTGCCAGCAGTTTATCGGCTTACCGGGCCCTGGGGGGACTAGCGGGGGGATCAGATACGCAGTATTTT. It specifies CASSLSAYRALGGLAGGSDTQYF.

This clone showed up just a few times. The genes are TRBV5-1 and TRBJ2-1; a weak D match, TRBD1 (6 bases). From germline, CDR1 is SGHRS and CDR2 YFSETQ. The CDR3 is made up of 15 amino acids. Trimming pared 1 base from V and 4 bases from J, leaving 12 bases between. CDR3 sequence reads: CASSLQGRGYNEQFF. The CDR3, as DNA: TGCGCCAGCAGCTTGCAGGGGCGAGGGTACAATGAGCAGTTCTTC.

The chain carries TRBV7-2 and TRBJ2-7; the match to TRBD1 covers 12 bases. The V gene end was trimmed by 3 bases and the J gene end by 6 bases; junction bases not matched to a gene: 3. CDR1 and CDR2 from the germline V gene are SGHTA and FQGNSA. The CDR3 totals 14 residues. The CDR3 loop is CASSLGQGASEQYF. The CDR3, as DNA: TGTGCCAGCAGCTTGGGACAGGGGGCGAGCGAGCAGTACTTC.